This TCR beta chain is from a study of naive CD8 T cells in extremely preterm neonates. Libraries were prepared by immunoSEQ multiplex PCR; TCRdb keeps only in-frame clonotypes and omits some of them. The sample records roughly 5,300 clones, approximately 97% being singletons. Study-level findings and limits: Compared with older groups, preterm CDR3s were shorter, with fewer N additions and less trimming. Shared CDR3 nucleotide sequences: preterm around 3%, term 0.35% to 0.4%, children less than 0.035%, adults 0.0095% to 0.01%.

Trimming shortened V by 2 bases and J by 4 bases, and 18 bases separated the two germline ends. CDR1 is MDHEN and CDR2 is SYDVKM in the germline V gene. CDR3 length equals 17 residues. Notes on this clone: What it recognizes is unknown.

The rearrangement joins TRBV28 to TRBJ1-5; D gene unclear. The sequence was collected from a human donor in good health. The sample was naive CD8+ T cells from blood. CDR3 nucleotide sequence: TGTGCCAGCAGTTTAGGTACCAACACAGTCGTAAATCAGCCCCAGCATTTT. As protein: CASSLGTNTVVNQPQHF.